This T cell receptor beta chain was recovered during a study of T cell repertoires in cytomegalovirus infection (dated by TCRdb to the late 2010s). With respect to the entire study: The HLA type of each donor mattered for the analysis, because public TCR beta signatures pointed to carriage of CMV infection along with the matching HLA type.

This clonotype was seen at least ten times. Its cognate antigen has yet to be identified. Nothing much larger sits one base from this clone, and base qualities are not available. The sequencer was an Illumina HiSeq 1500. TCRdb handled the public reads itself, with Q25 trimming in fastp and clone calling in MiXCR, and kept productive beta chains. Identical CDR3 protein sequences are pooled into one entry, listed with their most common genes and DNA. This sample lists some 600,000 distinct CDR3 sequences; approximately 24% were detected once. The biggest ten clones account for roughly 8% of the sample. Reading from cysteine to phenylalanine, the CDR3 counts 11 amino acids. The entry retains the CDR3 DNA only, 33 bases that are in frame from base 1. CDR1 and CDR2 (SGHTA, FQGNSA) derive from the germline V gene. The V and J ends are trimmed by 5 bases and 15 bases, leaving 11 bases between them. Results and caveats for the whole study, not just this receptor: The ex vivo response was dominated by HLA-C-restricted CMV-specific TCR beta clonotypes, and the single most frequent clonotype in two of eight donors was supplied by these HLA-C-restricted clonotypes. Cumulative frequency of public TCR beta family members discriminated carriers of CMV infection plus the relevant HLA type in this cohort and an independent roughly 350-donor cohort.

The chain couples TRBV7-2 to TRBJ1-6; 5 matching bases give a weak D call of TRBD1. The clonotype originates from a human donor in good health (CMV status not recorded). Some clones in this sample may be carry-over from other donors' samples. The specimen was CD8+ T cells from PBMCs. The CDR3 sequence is CASSMGLFLHF. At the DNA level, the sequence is TGTGCCAGCAGCATGGGACTTTTCCTCCACTTT.